This TCR beta chain is drawn from a study of T-cell reconstitution after alpha-beta-depleted transplantation in children. Germline V gives CDR1 SGHRS, CDR2 YFSETQ. This CDR3 has 14 amino acids. V was pared by 2 bases and J by 9 bases, with 3 bases of the junction left unmatched. Unique molecular identifiers were used to barcode this TCRbeta library. TCRdb re-called the PCR reads through MiXCR, storing one row per CDR3 protein. This table holds approximately 390,000 distinct CDR3 sequences, approximately 10% found once. This clonotype originated in a human donor who donated a stem cell graft to a child with acute myeloid leukemia. The sample was PBMCs from the stem cell graft donor, taken from the stem cell graft. The chain is built from TRBV5-1 and TRBJ1-6, with TRBD1 identical over 9 bases. The CDR3 loop is CASSLPGQGSPLHF. CDR3 nucleotide sequence: TGCGCCAGCAGCTTACCGGGACAGGGTTCACCCCTCCACTTT. The full variable domain, rest sourced from reference TRBV5-1 and TRBJ1-6, is KAGVTQTPRYLIKTRGQQVTLSCSPISGHRSVSWYQQTPGQGLQFLFEYFSETQRNKGNFPGRFSGRQFSNSRSEMNVSTLELGDSALYLCASSLPGQGSPLHFGNGTRLTVT.